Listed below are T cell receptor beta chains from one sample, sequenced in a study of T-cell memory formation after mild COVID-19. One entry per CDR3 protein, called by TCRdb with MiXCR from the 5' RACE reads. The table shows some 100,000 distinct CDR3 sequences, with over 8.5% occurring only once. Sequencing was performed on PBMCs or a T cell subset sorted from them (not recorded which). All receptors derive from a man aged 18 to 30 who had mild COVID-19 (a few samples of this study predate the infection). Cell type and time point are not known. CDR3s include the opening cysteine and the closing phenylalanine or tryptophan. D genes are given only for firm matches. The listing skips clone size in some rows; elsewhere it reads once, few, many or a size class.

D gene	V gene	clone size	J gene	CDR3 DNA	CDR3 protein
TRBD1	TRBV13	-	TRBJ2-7	TGTGCCAGCAGCTTAGGCCTGGGGACAGGGGGCAACGAGCAGTACTTC	CASSLGLGTGGNEQYF
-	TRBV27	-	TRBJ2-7	TGTGCCAGCGCTCCGGGAGTAACCTACGAGCAGTACTTC	CASAPGVTYEQYF
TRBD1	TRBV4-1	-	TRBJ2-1	TGCGCCAGCAGCCCGACAGGGGGTGGAGGGGAGCAGTTCTTC	CASSPTGGGGEQFF
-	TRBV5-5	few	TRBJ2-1	TGTGCCAGCAGCGTCGGGCCGTTCGATGAGCAGTTCTTC	CASSVGPFDEQFF
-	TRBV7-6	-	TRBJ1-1	TGTGCCAGCAGAAAGGGAGTGAACACTGAAGCTTTCTTT	CASRKGVNTEAFF
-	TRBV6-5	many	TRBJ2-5	TGTGCCAGCAGTTACTTCAGCGGGCAAGAGACCCAGTACTTC	CASSYFSGQETQYF
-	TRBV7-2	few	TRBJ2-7	TGTGCCAGCAGCTTTGGGGGGGCCCCTTACGAGCAGTACTTC	CASSFGGAPYEQYF
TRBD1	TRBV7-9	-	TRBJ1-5	TGTGCCAGCAGAGGGACAGGACAACAGCCCCAGCATTTT	CASRGTGQQPQHF
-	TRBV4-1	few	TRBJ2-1	TGCGCCAGCAGCACTCGTCCCGGCAGGGGCAATGAGCAGTTCTTC	CASSTRPGRGNEQFF
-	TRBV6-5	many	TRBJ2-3	TGTGCCAGCAGTTACTCGGGGGCAGATACGCAGTATTTT	CASSYSGADTQYF
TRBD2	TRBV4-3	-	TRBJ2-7	TGCGCCAGCAGCCAAGAAAGAGGATTAGCGGGGGGGCCCAGTGAGCAGTACTTC	CASSQERGLAGGPSEQYF
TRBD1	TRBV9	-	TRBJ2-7	TGTGCCAGCAGCGTAGGGGACAGGGTATCCGAGCAGTACTTC	CASSVGDRVSEQYF
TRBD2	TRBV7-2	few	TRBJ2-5	TGTGCCAGCAGCTTCTATACTAGCGACCAAGAGACCCAGTACTTC	CASSFYTSDQETQYF
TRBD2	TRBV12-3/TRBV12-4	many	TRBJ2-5	TGTGCCAGCAGTGCCACTAGCGGTCAAGAGACCCAGTACTTC	CASSATSGQETQYF
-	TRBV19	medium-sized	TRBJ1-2	TGTGCCAGTAGAATGTTCCAGGGAGCTAACTATGGCTACACCTTC	CASRMFQGANYGYTF
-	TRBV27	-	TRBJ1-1	TGTGCCAGCAGTCCCCGACCTGTGGGCACTGAAGCTTTCTTT	CASSPRPVGTEAFF
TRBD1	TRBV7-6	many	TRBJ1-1	TGTGCCAGCAGCGCGGGACAGGGGAACACTGAAGCTTTCTTT	CASSAGQGNTEAFF
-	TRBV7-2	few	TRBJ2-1	TGTGCCAGCAGCTTAGTTGGCGGAAACGACAATGAGCAGTTCTTC	CASSLVGGNDNEQFF
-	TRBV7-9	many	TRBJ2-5	TGTGCCAGCAGCCGAATACTTGGGGGTCCCCAAGAGACCCAGTACTTC	CASSRILGGPQETQYF
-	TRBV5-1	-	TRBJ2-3	TGCGCCAGCAGCTTGTATCCGGGTCCAGATACGCAGTATTTT	CASSLYPGPDTQYF
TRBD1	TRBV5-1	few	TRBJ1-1	TGCGCCAGCAGCTCGGGGACAGCGAACACTGAAGCTTTCTTT	CASSSGTANTEAFF
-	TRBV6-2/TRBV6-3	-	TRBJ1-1	TGTGCCAGCAGTTACTGGCGGCCAGGGGACATGAACACTGAAGCTTTCTTT	CASSYWRPGDMNTEAFF
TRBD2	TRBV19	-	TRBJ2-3	TGTGCCAGTAGTATTTTAGGAGCGGGGGGCTTCACAGATACGCAGTATTTT	CASSILGAGGFTDTQYF
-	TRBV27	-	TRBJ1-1	TGTGCCAGCAGTTTATGGGCTACGAACACTGAAGCTTTCTTT	CASSLWATNTEAFF
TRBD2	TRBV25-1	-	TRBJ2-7	TGTGCCAGCAGTGAATCGGGAGGGTCAGAAGAAACCTACGAGCAGTACTTC	CASSESGGSEETYEQYF
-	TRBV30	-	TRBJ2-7	TGTGCCGTGACGACAGCAAGCTCCTACGAGCAGTACTTC	CAVTTASSYEQYF
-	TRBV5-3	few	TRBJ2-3	TGTGCCAGAAGCTTGGGTGGGGTCAGGACCAGCACAGATACGCAGTATTTT	CARSLGGVRTSTDTQYF
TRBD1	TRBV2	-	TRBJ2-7	TGTGCCAGCAGTGAAGAAGGGACAGACTACGAGCAGTACTTC	CASSEEGTDYEQYF
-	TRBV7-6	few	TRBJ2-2	TGTGCCAGCAGCTTAAGGGAATCCGGGGAGCTGTTTTTT	CASSLRESGELFF
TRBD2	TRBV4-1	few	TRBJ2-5	TGCGCCAGCAGCCAAGAGCCGATCCGACTAGCGGGGTTCGAAGAGACCCAGTACTTC	CASSQEPIRLAGFEETQYF
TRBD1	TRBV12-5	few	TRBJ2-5	TGTGCTAGTGGTTTGTCGACAGGGTGGCAAGAGACCCAGTACTTC	CASGLSTGWQETQYF
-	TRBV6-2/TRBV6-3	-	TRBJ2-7	TGTGCCAGCAGTTTTGCAGCTACCTACGAGCAGTACTTC	CASSFAATYEQYF
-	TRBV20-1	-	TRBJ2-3	TGCAGTGCTAGAGTTGTTGGCAGGCCCACAGATACGCAGTATTTT	CSARVVGRPTDTQYF
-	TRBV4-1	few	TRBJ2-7	TGCGCCAGCAGCCACCCGGATGGGTACTACGAGCAGTACTTC	CASSHPDGYYEQYF
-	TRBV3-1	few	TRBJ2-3	TGTGCCAGCAGCCTACCCCCCCGCGTCGGGACGGCAGATACGCAGTATTTT	CASSLPPRVGTADTQYF
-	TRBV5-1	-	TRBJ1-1	TGCGCCAGCAGCCCCTTTAGGACAGTTTCGGGAGCTTTCTTT	CASSPFRTVSGAFF
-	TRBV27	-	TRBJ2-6	TGTGCCAGCAGTTTACGTCAGGGGGTAGCGGGGATCATCGGTGGGGCCAACGTCCTGACTTTC	CASSLRQGVAGIIGGANVLTF
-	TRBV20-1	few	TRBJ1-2	TGCAGTGCTAGAGGGACAGATTTCGGGTATGGCTACACCTTC	CSARGTDFGYGYTF
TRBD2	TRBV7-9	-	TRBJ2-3	TGTGCCAGCAGCTTTCCCAGACTAGCGGGGGGGCTTGATACGCAGTATTTT	CASSFPRLAGGLDTQYF
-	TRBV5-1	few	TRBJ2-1	TGCGCCAGCAGCTTGGAAGGCCTAGACAATGAGCAGTTCTTC	CASSLEGLDNEQFF
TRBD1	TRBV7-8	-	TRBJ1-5	TGTGCCAGCAGCTTAGGACAGGGATATCGCAATCAGCCCCAGCATTTT	CASSLGQGYRNQPQHF
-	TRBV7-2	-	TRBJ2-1	TGTGCCAGCAGCTTAGTTGGGGGGAAAGTAGGTTCCGATGAGCAGTTCTTC	CASSLVGGKVGSDEQFF
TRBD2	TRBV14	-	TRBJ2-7	TGTGCCAGCAGCGGTCCCGCAAGCGGGGGGGCCGAGCAGTACTTC	CASSGPASGGAEQYF
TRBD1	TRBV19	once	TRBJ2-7	TGTGCCAGTAGTACCGCCGGGACAGGGAAGGACGAGCAGTACTTC	CASSTAGTGKDEQYF
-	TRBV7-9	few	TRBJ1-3	TGTGCCAGCAGCTTGGGACATCGAAACACCATATATTTT	CASSLGHRNTIYF
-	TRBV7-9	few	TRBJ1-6	TGTGCCAGCAGCTCATCTATACAGGGAAAATATAATTCACCCCTCCACTTT	CASSSSIQGKYNSPLHF
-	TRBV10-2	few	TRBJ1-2	TGCGCCAGCAGTGAGTCGGAGGGACGGAACTATGGCTACACCTTC	CASSESEGRNYGYTF
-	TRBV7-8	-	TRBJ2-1	TGTGCCAGCAGCTTAGTTCAAGAGCAGTTCTTC	CASSLVQEQFF
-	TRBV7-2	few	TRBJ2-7	TGTGCCAGCAGCTTAGTATCCAGGGGCGAGCAGTACTTC	CASSLVSRGEQYF
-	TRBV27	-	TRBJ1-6	TGTGCCAGCGGGTTGTCGGGCAGGCGAGATTCACCCCTCCACTTT	CASGLSGRRDSPLHF
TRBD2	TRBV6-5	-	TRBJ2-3	TGTGCCAGCAGTTACTCGTGGACTAGCGCATCTAGCACAGATACGCAGTATTTT	CASSYSWTSASSTDTQYF
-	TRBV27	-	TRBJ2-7	TGTGCCAGCAGCGGTGTTTCTGGGGGGTTGGGCGAGCAGTACTTC	CASSGVSGGLGEQYF
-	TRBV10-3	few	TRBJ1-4	TGTGCCATCAGTGAGTCTGGAGGGGAGGAAAAACTGTTTTTT	CAISESGGEEKLFF
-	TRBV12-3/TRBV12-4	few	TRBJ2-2	TGTGCCAGCAGTGGGACGGAGAACACCGGGGAGCTGTTTTTT	CASSGTENTGELFF
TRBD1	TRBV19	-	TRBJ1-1	TGTGCCAGTAGTTTCCCTCCGGGACAGGGGCGTCCAGCTTTCTTT	CASSFPPGQGRPAFF
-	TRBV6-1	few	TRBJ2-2	TGTGCCAGCAGTGGGGCTCCGGGTTCCTTACTTGTCACCGGGGAGCTGTTTTTT	CASSGAPGSLLVTGELFF
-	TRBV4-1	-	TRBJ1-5	TGCGCCAGCAGCCAAGGGCGGTCAGGGAATCAGCCCCAGCATTTT	CASSQGRSGNQPQHF
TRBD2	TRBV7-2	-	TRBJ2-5	TGTGCCAGCAGCCATACTAGCGGGGGGTGGGAGACCCAGTACTTC	CASSHTSGGWETQYF
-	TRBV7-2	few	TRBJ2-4	TGTGCCAGCAGCCGGGTTCGGGTAGCCAAAAACATTCAGTACTTC	CASSRVRVAKNIQYF
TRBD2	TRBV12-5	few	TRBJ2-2	TGTGCTAGTGGTTTAGCGGGGAGAGGGGAGCTGTTTTTT	CASGLAGRGELFF